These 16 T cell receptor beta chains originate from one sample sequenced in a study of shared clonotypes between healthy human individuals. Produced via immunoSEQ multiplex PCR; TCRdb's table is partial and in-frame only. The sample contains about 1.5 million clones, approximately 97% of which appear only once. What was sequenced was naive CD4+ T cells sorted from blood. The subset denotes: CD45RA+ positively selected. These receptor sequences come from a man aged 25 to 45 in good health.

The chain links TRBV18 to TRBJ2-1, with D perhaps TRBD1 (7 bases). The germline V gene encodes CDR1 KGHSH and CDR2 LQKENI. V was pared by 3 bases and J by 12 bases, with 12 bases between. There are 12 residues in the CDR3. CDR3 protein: CASSPEGDRQFF. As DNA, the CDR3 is TGTGCCAGCTCACCGGAGGGGGACAGGCAGTTCTTC.

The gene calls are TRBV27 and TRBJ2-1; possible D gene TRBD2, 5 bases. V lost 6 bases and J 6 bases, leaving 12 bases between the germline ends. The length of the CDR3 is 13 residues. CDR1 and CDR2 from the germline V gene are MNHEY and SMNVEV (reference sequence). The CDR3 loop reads CASSSGPSNEQFF. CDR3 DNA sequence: TGTGCCAGCAGCAGCGGACCGTCCAATGAGCAGTTCTTC.

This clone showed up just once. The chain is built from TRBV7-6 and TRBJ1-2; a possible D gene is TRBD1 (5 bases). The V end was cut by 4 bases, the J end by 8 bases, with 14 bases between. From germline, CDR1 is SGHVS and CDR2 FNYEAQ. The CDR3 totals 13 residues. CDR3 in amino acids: CASSSTGLGGYTF. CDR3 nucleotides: TGTGCCAGCAGCTCCACAGGCCTCGGGGGCTACACCTTC.

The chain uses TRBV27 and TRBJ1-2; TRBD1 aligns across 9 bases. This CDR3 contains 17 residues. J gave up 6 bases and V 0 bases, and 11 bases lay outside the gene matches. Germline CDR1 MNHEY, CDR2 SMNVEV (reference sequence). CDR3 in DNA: TGTGCCAGCAGTTTATCGATGGGACTACAGGGGGCAGATGGCTACACCTTC. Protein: CASSLSMGLQGADGYTF.

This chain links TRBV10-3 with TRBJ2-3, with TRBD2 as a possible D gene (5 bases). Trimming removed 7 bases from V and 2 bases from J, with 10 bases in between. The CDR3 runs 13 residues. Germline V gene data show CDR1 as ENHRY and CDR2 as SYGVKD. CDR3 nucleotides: TGTGCCATCACCTCTAGCCTCACAGATACGCAGTATTTT. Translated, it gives CAITSSLTDTQYF.

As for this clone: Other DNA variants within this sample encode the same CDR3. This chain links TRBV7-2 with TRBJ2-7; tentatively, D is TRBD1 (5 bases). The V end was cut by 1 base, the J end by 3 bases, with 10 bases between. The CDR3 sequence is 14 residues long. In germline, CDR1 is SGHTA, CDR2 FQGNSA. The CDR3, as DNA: TGTGCCAGCAGCTTAGTAGTCAGGGACTACGAGCAGTACTTC. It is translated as CASSLVVRDYEQYF.

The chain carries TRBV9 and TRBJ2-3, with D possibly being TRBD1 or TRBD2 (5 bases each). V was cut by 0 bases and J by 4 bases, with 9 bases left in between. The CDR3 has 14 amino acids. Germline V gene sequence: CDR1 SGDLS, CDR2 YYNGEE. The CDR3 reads CASSVGGYSDTQYF. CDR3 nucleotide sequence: TGTGCCAGCAGCGTAGGGGGGTATTCAGATACGCAGTATTTT. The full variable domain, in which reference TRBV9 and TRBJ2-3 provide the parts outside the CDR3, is DSGVTQTPKHLITATGQRVTLRCSPRSGDLSVYWYQQSLDQGLQFLIQYYNGEERAKGNILERFSAQQFPDLHSELNLSSLELGDSALYFCASSVGGYSDTQYFGPGTRLTVL.

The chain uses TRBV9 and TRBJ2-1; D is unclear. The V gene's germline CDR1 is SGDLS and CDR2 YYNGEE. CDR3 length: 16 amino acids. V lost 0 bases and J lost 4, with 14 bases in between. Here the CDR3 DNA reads TGTGCCAGCAGCGTAGCGGCCACCTACACTTACAATGAGCAGTTCTTC. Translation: CASSVAATYTYNEQFF. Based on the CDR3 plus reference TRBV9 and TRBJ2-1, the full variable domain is DSGVTQTPKHLITATGQRVTLRCSPRSGDLSVYWYQQSLDQGLQFLIQYYNGEERAKGNILERFSAQQFPDLHSELNLSSLELGDSALYFCASSVAATYTYNEQFFGPGTRLTVL.

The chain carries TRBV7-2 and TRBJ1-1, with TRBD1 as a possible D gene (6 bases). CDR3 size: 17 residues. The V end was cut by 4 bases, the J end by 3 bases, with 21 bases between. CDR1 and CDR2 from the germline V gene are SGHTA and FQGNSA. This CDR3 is CASSYRARIITDTEAFF. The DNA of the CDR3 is TGTGCCAGCAGCTACAGGGCGCGGATAATAACGGACACTGAAGCTTTCTTT.

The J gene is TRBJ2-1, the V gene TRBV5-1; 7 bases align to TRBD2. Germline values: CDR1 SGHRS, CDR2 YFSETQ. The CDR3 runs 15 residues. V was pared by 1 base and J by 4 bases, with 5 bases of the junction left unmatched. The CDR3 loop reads CASSLPSGAYNEQFF. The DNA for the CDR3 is TGCGCCAGCAGCTTGCCCAGCGGGGCGTACAATGAGCAGTTCTTC. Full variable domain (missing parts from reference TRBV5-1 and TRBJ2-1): KAGVTQTPRYLIKTRGQQVTLSCSPISGHRSVSWYQQTPGQGLQFLFEYFSETQRNKGNFPGRFSGRQFSNSRSEMNVSTLELGDSALYLCASSLPSGAYNEQFFGPGTRLTVL.

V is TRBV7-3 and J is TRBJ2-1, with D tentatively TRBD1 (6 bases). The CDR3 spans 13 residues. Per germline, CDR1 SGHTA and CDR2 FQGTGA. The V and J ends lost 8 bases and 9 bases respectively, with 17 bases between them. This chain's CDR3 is CASCPAGAPEQFF. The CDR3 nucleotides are TGTGCCAGCTGCCCGGCAGGGGCCCCTGAGCAGTTCTTC.

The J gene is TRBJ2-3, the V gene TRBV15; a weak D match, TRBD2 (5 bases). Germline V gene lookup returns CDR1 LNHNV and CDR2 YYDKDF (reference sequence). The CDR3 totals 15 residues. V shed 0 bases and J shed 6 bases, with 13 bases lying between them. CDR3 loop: CATSRESASWDTQYF. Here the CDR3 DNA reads TGTGCCACCAGCAGAGAAAGCGCTAGCTGGGATACGCAGTATTTT.

The CDR3 region has the DNA TGTGCCAGCAGCTTAGGTCAGGAAAATCAGCCCCAGCATTTT. Translated, it gives CASSLGQENQPQHF. The rearrangement links TRBV7-9 to TRBJ1-5; no reliable D call. V was shortened by 1 base and J by 4 bases, with 8 bases between the two germline ends. This CDR3 has 14 amino acids. The V gene's germline CDR1 is SEHNR and CDR2 FQNEAQ (reference sequence).

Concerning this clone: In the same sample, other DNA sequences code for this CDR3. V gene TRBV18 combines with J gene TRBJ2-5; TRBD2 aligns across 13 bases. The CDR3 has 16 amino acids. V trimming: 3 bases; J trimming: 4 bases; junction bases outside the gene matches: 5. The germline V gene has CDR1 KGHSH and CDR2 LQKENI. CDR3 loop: CASSPGLAGVGETQYF. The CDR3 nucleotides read TGTGCCAGCTCACCCGGACTAGCGGGAGTGGGAGAGACCCAGTACTTC.

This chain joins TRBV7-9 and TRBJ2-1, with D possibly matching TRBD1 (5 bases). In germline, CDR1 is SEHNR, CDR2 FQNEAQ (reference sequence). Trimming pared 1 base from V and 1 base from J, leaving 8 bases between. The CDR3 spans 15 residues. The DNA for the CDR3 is TGTGCCAGCAGCTTAGTGGCAGGGTCCTACAATGAGCAGTTCTTC. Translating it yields CASSLVAGSYNEQFF. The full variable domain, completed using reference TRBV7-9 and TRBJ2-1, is DTGVSQNPRHKITKRGQNVTFRCDPISEHNRLYWYRQTLGQGPEFLTYFQNEAQLEKSRLLSDRFSAERPKGSFSTLEIQRTEQGDSAMYLCASSLVAGSYNEQFFGPGTRLTVL.

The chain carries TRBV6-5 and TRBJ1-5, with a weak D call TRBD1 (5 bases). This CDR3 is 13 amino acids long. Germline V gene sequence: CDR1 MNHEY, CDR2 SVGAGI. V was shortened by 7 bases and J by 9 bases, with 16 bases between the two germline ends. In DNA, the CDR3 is TGTGCCAGCAATCCCCGGCAGGGTTGGCCCCAGCATTTT. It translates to CASNPRQGWPQHF.